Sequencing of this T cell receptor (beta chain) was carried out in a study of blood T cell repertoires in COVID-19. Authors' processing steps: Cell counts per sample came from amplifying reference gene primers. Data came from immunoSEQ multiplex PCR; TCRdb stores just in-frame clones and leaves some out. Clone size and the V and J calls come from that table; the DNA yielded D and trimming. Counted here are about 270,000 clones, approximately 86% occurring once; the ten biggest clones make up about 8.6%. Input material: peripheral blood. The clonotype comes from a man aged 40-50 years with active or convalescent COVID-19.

The CDR3 nucleotides are TGTGCCAGCACCCCAGGCCACGACCCGGTACGGGCTTTCTTT. Translating gives CASTPGHDPVRAFF. The chain combines TRBV5-4 with TRBJ1-1; D unclear. The ends were cut back, 6 bases at V and 11 bases at J, with 23 bases in the middle. The V gene's germline CDR1 is SGHNT and CDR2 YYREEE (reference sequence). The CDR3 is made up of 14 amino acids. Full variable domain (remainder filled in from reference TRBV5-4 and TRBJ1-1): ETGVTQSPTHLIKTRGQQVTLRCSSQSGHNTVSWYQQALGQGPQFIFQYYREEENGRGNFPPRFSGLQFPNYSSELNVNALELDDSALYLCASTPGHDPVRAFFGQGTRLTVV.